This TCR beta chain appears in the sequencing data of a study of shared clonotypes between healthy human individuals. The CDR3 is 12 amino acids. Germline CDR1 and CDR2: ENHRY and SYGVKD. J was trimmed by 10 bases and V by 3 bases; bases with no gene match: 5. The donors were adults (healthy and HIV-negative) with no recent acute infections or vaccinations. In the original workflow: ImmunoSEQ yielded junction-only sequences lacking quality scores, so filtering differed. Produced via immunoSEQ multiplex PCR; TCRdb's table is partial and in-frame only. V, J and clone size were drawn from that table, and D and trimming were deduced from the DNA. Of approximately 740,000 clones listed, about 74% were seen once; the top ten hold 1.7%.

The sample consisted of memory CD4+ T cells sorted from blood. Indicated subset: CD45RA-negative fraction. This clonotype originated in a woman in her 30s in good health. V usage is TRBV10-3 and J usage is TRBJ1-1; 7 bases agree with TRBD1. The DNA of the CDR3 is TGTGCCATCAGTGACGACAGGGCGGCAGCTTTCTTT. Residues: CAISDDRAAAFF.